Listed below are T cell receptor beta chains from one sample, sequenced in a study of shared clonotypes between healthy human individuals. TCRdb's table, derived via immunoSEQ multiplex PCR, lists solely in-frame clones and lacks some. In the table there are around 2,100,000 clones, about 95% of which are singletons. Specimen: naive CD8+ T cells sorted from blood. All receptors derive from a man between 18 and 35 years old in good health. Each CDR3 is given without its conserved first and last residue. The listing skips clone size in some rows; elsewhere it reads once, few, many or a size class.

TRBV7-8	TRBJ2-7	once	ASGGEGNKLEQY
TRBV4-1	TRBJ2-7	once	ASSQGDRLVYEQY
TRBV7-8	TRBJ2-6	NA	ASSLAGSYSGANVLT
TRBV11-2	TRBJ1-2	NA	ASSLTYSTGENYGYT
TRBV6-5	TRBJ2-2	NA	ASSYGDGTGELF
TRBV10-2	TRBJ2-1	NA	ASSDGNEQF
TRBV9	TRBJ2-3	NA	ASRSGLAGHTDTQY
TRBV28	TRBJ2-1	NA	ASSLKGVNNEQF
TRBV6-1	TRBJ2-7	NA	ASSAGTGGYEQY
TRBV6-5	TRBJ2-2	NA	ASSPDRGPGELF
TRBV6-5	TRBJ2-7	NA	ASSSLRGSYEQY
TRBV19	TRBJ1-2	NA	ASMGRGDGYT
TRBV4-1	TRBJ2-7	once	ASSPLQGYEQY
TRBV2	TRBJ2-3	once	ASSLPGQAGTDTQY
TRBV4-1	TRBJ2-1	NA	ASSLMTVYNEQF
TRBV7-2	TRBJ2-7	NA	ASSSGHPYEQY